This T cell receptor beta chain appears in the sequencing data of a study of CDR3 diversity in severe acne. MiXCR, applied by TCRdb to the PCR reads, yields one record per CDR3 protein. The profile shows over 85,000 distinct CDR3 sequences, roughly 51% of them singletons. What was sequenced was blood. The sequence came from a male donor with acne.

CDR3 residues: CAGTSGWTGELFF. Here the CDR3 DNA reads TGTGCCGGGACTAGCGGTTGGACCGGGGAGCTGTTTTTT. The gene calls are TRBV19 and TRBJ2-2, with 11 nucleotides matching TRBD2. This CDR3 is built from 13 residues. CDR1 is LNHDA and CDR2 is SQIVND in the germline V gene (reference sequence). J was trimmed by 5 bases and V by 11 bases; bases with no gene match: 4.